One and the same sample provided the 29 T cell receptor beta chains below, sequenced in a study of CD8 T cells in ankylosing spondylitis. General observations from the study: Characteristic of ankylosing spondylitis blood, it appeared, was a TCR beta motif comprising about 8 highly homologous variants.

TCRdb re-analysed the 5' RACE reads in MiXCR, keeping a single row per CDR3 protein. The table has a few hundred thousand distinct CDR3 sequences, 17% seen once. No antigen has been identified for these receptors. The sequencing input was blood, either unsorted or a sorted T cell fraction (not recorded which). Receptors originate from a male donor with ankylosing spondylitis.

Points on this clonotype: Since a much larger clone is just one base distant, this may be a read error. The CDR3 does not close with the conserved phenylalanine or tryptophan, likely indicating a read error. The chain combines TRBV5-1 with TRBJ1-1, with TRBD1 matching 7 bases. Germline CDR1 is SGHRS and CDR2 is YFSETQ. The CDR3 contains 14 residues. Trimming at V came to 3 bases and at J to 4 bases, leaving 6 bases not matched to a gene. The CDR3 loop is CASSWDSATTEAFL. The CDR3 nucleotides are TGCGCCAGCAGCTGGGACAGCGCGACCACTGAAGCTTTCTTA.

The chain combines TRBV4-1 with TRBJ2-7; 11 bases map to TRBD2. This CDR3 spans 17 amino acids. Looked up from germline, CDR1 is MGHRA and CDR2 is YSYEKL. Losses at the gene ends were 0 bases for V and 5 bases for J; bases not matched to a gene: 9. For the CDR3, the DNA is TGCGCCAGCAGCCAAGATCCGGCCGGGACTAGCGGCCACGAGCAGTACTTC. It is translated as CASSQDPAGTSGHEQYF.

Written as DNA, the CDR3 is TGTGCCAGCAGCCCCGAGCCCCGGGCCCCGGCAGTCTGGCTCTACGAGCAGTACTTC. Residues: CASSPEPRAPAVWLYEQYF. The chain has TRBV14 and TRBJ2-7, with D hard to call. Germline values: CDR1 SGHDN, CDR2 FVKESK. The CDR3 runs 19 residues. V was cut by 4 bases and J by 3 bases, with 28 bases left in between.

The chain combines TRBV7-2 with TRBJ2-7, with 8 bases matching TRBD1. The CDR3 contains 12 residues. Germline V gene data show CDR1 as SGHTA and CDR2 as FQGNSA. V shed 10 bases, J shed 0 bases, and the junction held 2 bases outside the gene matches. The CDR3 DNA follows: TGTGCCACTACAGGGGGCTCCTACGAGCAGTACTTC. Translating it yields CATTGGSYEQYF.

The chain has TRBV20-1 and TRBJ2-7; D possibly uses TRBD1 or TRBD2 (6 bases each). Trimming stripped 5 bases from V and 11 bases from J, with 22 bases between. The CDR3 totals 13 residues. The germline CDR1 and CDR2 sequences are DFQATT and SNEGSKA (reference sequence). The CDR3 loop is CSAPGAEGKREYF. The DNA for the CDR3 is TGCAGTGCTCCGGGGGCTGAAGGAAAAAGGGAGTACTTC.

As for this clonotype: At one of its ends the junction is not consistent with the germline gene, which may arise from a read error. The chain carries TRBV12-3 or TRBV12-4 and TRBJ2-1; 8 bases align to TRBD2. The CDR3 covers 15 residues. CDR3 nucleotide sequence: TGTGCCAGCAGTTTGGGTAGCGGGGACTACAATGAGGGGGTCTTC. Amino acid sequence: CASSLGSGDYNEGVF.

The chain uses TRBV20-1 and TRBJ1-5; the D gene is possibly TRBD1 (6 bases). This CDR3 has 14 amino acids. Germline-derived CDR1 and CDR2 are DFQATT and SNEGSKA (reference sequence). V lost 5 bases and J 2 bases, leaving 13 bases between the germline ends. CDR3 nucleotides: TGCAGTGCTTACAGGGAGAGGGGCAATCAGCCCCAGCATTTT. Amino acids: CSAYRERGNQPQHF.

This clonotype showed up many times. The chain combines TRBV12-3 or TRBV12-4 with TRBJ2-7; D gene unclear. The CDR3 has 14 amino acids. The ends were cut back, 7 bases at V and 4 bases at J, with 17 bases in the middle. The CDR3 here is CASTRKGSGYEQYF. The CDR3 DNA is TGTGCCAGCACCCGAAAGGGATCCGGTTACGAGCAGTACTTC.

This clonotype was found a few times. J is TRBJ1-2 and V is TRBV27, with D possibly matching TRBD1 (6 bases). This CDR3 is built from 13 residues. V lost 4 bases, J lost 4 bases, and 10 bases lay in between. The germline gives CDR1 MNHEY, CDR2 SMNVEV (reference sequence). The CDR3: CASSSRGPYGYTF. The CDR3 DNA is TGTGCCAGCAGTTCCAGGGGCCCCTATGGCTACACCTTC.

This clonotype turned up a few times. The genes are TRBV3-1 and TRBJ2-1; TRBD2 agrees at 9 bases. Germline V gene data show CDR1 as LGHDT and CDR2 as YNNKEL (reference sequence). J gave up 5 bases and V 10 bases, and 9 bases lay outside the gene matches. The CDR3 contains 14 residues. In nucleotides, the CDR3 is TGTGCCACACGCCCGACTAGCGGTCACAATGAGCAGTTCTTC. As protein: CATRPTSGHNEQFF.

The chain has TRBV3-1 and TRBJ1-3; maybe TRBD1 (5 bases). This CDR3 is built from 16 residues. The germline CDR1 and CDR2 sequences are LGHDT and YNNKEL (reference sequence). V dropped 4 bases and J dropped 0 bases, with 13 bases sitting between them. As DNA, the CDR3 is TGTGCCAGCAGCCTCTGGACACGACTCTCTGGAAACACCATATATTTT. Encoded protein: CASSLWTRLSGNTIYF.

The J gene is TRBJ2-5, the V gene TRBV5-6, with 10 positions matching TRBD1. Trimming removed 6 bases from V and 4 bases from J; junction bases left unmatched: 18. The CDR3 covers 18 residues. Germline lookup yields CDR1 SGHDT and CDR2 YYEEEE. For the CDR3, the DNA is TGTGCCAGCAAGCCCCTGGGACAGGGGTTGAATGGGGGAGAGACCCAGTACTTC. Translating it yields CASKPLGQGLNGGETQYF.

This clonotype was detected a few times. The CDR3 protein is CSAPGQVSYEQYF. DNA of the CDR3: TGCAGTGCCCCGGGACAGGTATCCTACGAGCAGTACTTC. The chain couples TRBV20-1 to TRBJ2-7; 8 positions agree with TRBD1. The CDR3 extends over 13 amino acids. Germline loops: CDR1 DFQATT, CDR2 SNEGSKA (reference sequence). The trim removed 6 bases at V and 1 base at J, leaving 5 bases unmatched.

This clonotype has just a few counts. The V gene is TRBV28, the J gene TRBJ2-2, with no clear D. Germline CDR1 and CDR2: MDHEN and SYDVKM. The CDR3 contains 14 residues. Trimming left V 7 bases short and J 0 bases short, with 9 bases between. DNA of the CDR3: TGTGCCAGCACCCGACTCGCGAACACCGGGGAGCTGTTTTTT. It specifies CASTRLANTGELFF.

The chain uses TRBV7-3 and TRBJ1-2; 7 bases match TRBD1. The length of the CDR3 is 15 residues. V dropped 4 bases and J dropped 9; count of bases not matched to a gene: 14. CDR1 and CDR2 (germline): SGHTA, FQGTGA. The CDR3 loop is CASSYTGVHDVSYTF. In DNA, the CDR3 is TGTGCCAGCAGCTACACAGGGGTCCACGACGTTAGCTACACCTTC.

This clonotype turned up a few times. This chain links TRBV29-1 with TRBJ2-2; no definite D call. The CDR3 covers 14 residues. The germline V and J ends were trimmed by 4 bases and 5 bases, with 14 bases remaining between them. Germline CDR1 reads SQVTM; CDR2 reads ANQGSEA. For the CDR3, the DNA is TGCAGCGTTGCTAGGAAAGTAGATACCGGGGAGCTGTTTTTT. Protein product: CSVARKVDTGELFF.

The V gene is TRBV19, the J gene TRBJ2-3; D may match TRBD1 or TRBD2 (5 bases each). Trimming left V 5 bases short and J 7 bases short, with 16 bases between. CDR3 size: 14 residues. Germline V gene lookup returns CDR1 LNHDA and CDR2 SQIVND (reference sequence). CDR3 loop: CASSLTGLKNTQYF. As DNA, the CDR3 is TGTGCCAGTAGTCTGACGGGGCTCAAAAATACGCAGTATTTT.

This clonotype was observed a handful of times. The CDR3 DNA reads as TGTGCCAGCTCAATGTGGCGGGTTCGGGGGGAGACCCAGTACTTC. Its translation is CASSMWRVRGETQYF. The chain links TRBV3-1 to TRBJ2-5, with TRBD2 as a possible D gene (6 bases). The CDR3 is 15 amino acids. V was trimmed by 8 bases and J by 5 bases, leaving 21 bases between them. Germline CDR1 LGHDT, CDR2 YNNKEL (reference sequence).

This clonotype was picked up many times. The chain carries TRBV20-1 and TRBJ2-3; TRBD2 aligns across 8 bases. The CDR3 is 16 amino acids. V was pared by 6 bases and J by 3 bases, with 14 bases of the junction left unmatched. Germline lookup yields CDR1 DFQATT and CDR2 SNEGSKA (reference sequence). The CDR3 DNA sequence: TGCAGTGCCCCGAAGGCCGGGGGGGGATGGACAGATACGCAGTATTTT. Translation: CSAPKAGGGWTDTQYF.

The chain carries TRBV20-1 and TRBJ2-5; 9 bases align to TRBD2. CDR3 length equals 14 residues. V dropped 5 bases and J dropped 4; count of bases not matched to a gene: 8. From germline, CDR1 is DFQATT and CDR2 SNEGSKA (reference sequence). Here the CDR3 DNA reads TGCAGTGCTCCGGTGGCGGGGGGGCGAGAGACCCAGTACTTC. Amino acid sequence: CSAPVAGGRETQYF.

This sequence joins TRBV12-3 or TRBV12-4 and TRBJ2-5, with 11 bases identical to TRBD2. The CDR3 consists of 19 residues. The J segment lost 5 bases and the V segment lost 6 bases, leaving 20 bases of the junction unmatched. The CDR3 protein is CASSYRTSGPYSGGETQYF. DNA for the CDR3: TGTGCCAGCAGCTATCGGACTAGCGGGCCATACTCTGGGGGGGAGACCCAGTACTTC.

The genes are TRBV20-1 and TRBJ2-7; 11 nucleotides match TRBD2. This CDR3 has 13 amino acids. Germline assignment: CDR1 DFQATT and CDR2 SNEGSKA (reference sequence). V shed 5 bases, J shed 3 bases, and the junction held 3 bases outside the gene matches. The CDR3 coding sequence is TGCAGTGCTCCCGGGACTAGCGGCTACGAGCAGTACTTC. Amino acid sequence: CSAPGTSGYEQYF.

The chain couples TRBV2 to TRBJ2-5; TRBD1 might be the D (5 bases). Trimming shortened V by 6 bases and J by 5 bases, and 16 bases separated the two germline ends. The germline gives CDR1 SNHLY, CDR2 FYNNEI. This CDR3 contains 14 residues. The DNA of the CDR3 is TGTGCCAGCAGGGCCCCCAGGGCCGGGGAGACCCAGTACTTC. Amino acids: CASRAPRAGETQYF.

Only a few counts were recorded for this clonotype. This chain joins TRBV19 and TRBJ1-5; 7 positions match TRBD1. CDR3 length: 14 residues. CDR1 and CDR2 (germline): LNHDA, SQIVND (reference sequence). V was pared by 7 bases and J by 4 bases, with 7 bases of the junction left unmatched. CDR3 bases: TGTGCCAGTATCCCTAAGACAGGGAATCAGCCCCAGCATTTT. Amino acids: CASIPKTGNQPQHF.

This chain links TRBV28 with TRBJ2-3, with D maybe TRBD2 (6 bases). The CDR3 runs to 15 residues. Germline V gene sequence: CDR1 MDHEN, CDR2 SYDVKM. V was trimmed by 4 bases and J by 5 bases, leaving 16 bases between them. CDR3 DNA: TGTGCCAGCAGTTCCGGATCGCCGGGAGTAGATACGCAGTATTTT. It specifies CASSSGSPGVDTQYF.

The table lists this clonotype with a few counts. The chain has TRBV4-1 and TRBJ1-2; no definite D call. Germline V gene data show CDR1 as MGHRA and CDR2 as YSYEKL. Trimming stripped 0 bases from V and 2 bases from J, with 4 bases between. This CDR3 contains 13 residues. The CDR3 is CASSQEPNYGYTF. In DNA form, the CDR3 reads TGCGCCAGCAGCCAAGAGCCGAACTATGGCTACACCTTC.

This clonotype has more than one count but fewer than ten. The chain couples TRBV29-1 to TRBJ1-1; TRBD1 might be the D (5 bases). The CDR3 contains 12 residues. Trimming pared 7 bases from V and 6 bases from J, leaving 15 bases between. Germline values: CDR1 SQVTM, CDR2 ANQGSEA. CDR3 DNA sequence: TGCAGCGCCAGCCGGGACTCGGCTGAAGCTTTCTTT. This sequence encodes CSASRDSAEAFF.

This clonotype was seen at least ten times. The V and J genes are TRBV20-1 and TRBJ2-1; D unresolved. There are 12 residues in the CDR3. V shed 4 bases and J shed 7 bases, with 11 bases lying between them. The germline gives CDR1 DFQATT, CDR2 SNEGSKA (reference sequence). CDR3 loop: CSATDVTNEQFF. Written as DNA, the CDR3 is TGCAGTGCTACTGATGTTACGAATGAGCAGTTCTTC.

V is TRBV5-1 and J is TRBJ2-1; D ambiguous. CDR1 SGHRS and CDR2 YFSETQ come from the germline V gene. Between the trimmed V and J ends, which lost 2 bases and 5 bases, there was a span of 11 bases. The CDR3 sequence is 14 residues long. The CDR3: CASSFQHPNNEQFF. In DNA form, the CDR3 reads TGCGCCAGCAGCTTCCAGCACCCTAACAATGAGCAGTTCTTC.